This T cell receptor (beta chain) stems from a study of PD-1 blockade in mismatch repair-deficient tumors (dated by TCRdb to about 2017). With regard to the full study: The trial enrolled 85 to 100 consecutive patients with roughly 11 mismatch repair-deficient cancer types between late 2013 and 2016, all previously treated and progressing. Tumor-associated T cell clones in the peripheral blood of patients responding to PD-1 blockade were tracked using deep sequencing of TCR CDR3 regions. General study outcomes and caveats: Rapid expansion after pembrolizumab followed by contraction, generally before radiologic responses, was shown by tumor-resident clones, which were often undetectable in blood before treatment.

Mismatch repair deficiency in every enrolled patient was established by polymerase chain reaction or immunohistochemistry. TCR sequencing was carried out for three patients who responded to pembrolizumab therapy. Pembrolizumab PD-1 blockade was prospectively tested in advanced mismatch repair-deficient cancers, regardless of tissue of origin, in the phase II trial. Peripheral blood T cell samples were collected serially, before PD-1 blockade began and at several time points afterward. The timing of each blood sample was reported as weeks after the first dose of pembrolizumab. Libraries were built with the immunoSEQ multiplex PCR assay. TCRdb retrieved this table from immuneACCESS and kept in-frame rearrangements only. Not all clones are present; in checked studies, unresolved V genes account for under half, and no reason is known for the remainder. This sample lists some 130,000 clones; 85% to 90% were detected once. The top ten clonotypes cover about an eighth of the sample.

As concerns this clone: No cognate antigen has been identified for it. Per-base qualities were not stored, and no clone one base away is much larger.

The CDR3 starts with the cysteine, ends with the phenylalanine, and has 15 residues. Only the CDR3 DNA stays, 45 bases, in frame from base 1. Cut back by 5 bases and 0 bases, the V and J ends lie 14 bases apart. Sequences SEHNR (CDR1) and FQNEAQ (CDR2) are obtained from the germline V gene (reference sequence). The source is an adult with mismatch repair-deficient cancer. The chain is assembled from TRBV7-9 and TRBJ2-7; a tentative D call is TRBD2 (6 bases match). The sample in question was peripheral blood, obtained 72 weeks after starting pembrolizumab. The sequenced DNA is TGTGCCAGCAGCACCTTAGCGGCGCCCTCCTACGAGCAGTACTTC. This codes for CASSTLAAPSYEQYF.